This TCR beta chain stems from a study of cytomegalovirus exposure and HLA in healthy donors listed by TCRdb under 2017. The study in broad terms: A later analysis indicated that the 95 to 150 validation repertoires were generated on the platform also employed for the 670 or so repertoires of the first cohort. The study was designed to test whether signatures of past pathogen exposure could be identified by cataloging public T cell receptors. Along with the approximately 600-subject first cohort, a separate validation cohort of some 130 different subjects was used. High-throughput TCR immunosequencing, statistical association of individual TCRs with disease status, and machine learning were combined to predict cytomegalovirus infection status.

What the research found in general, with its limitations: Most TCR sequences were observed very rarely across donors, whereas some public TCRs were present in many individuals. The study gave a list of some 150 TCR beta chains associated with cytomegalovirus. In a later analysis, TCRs clustered in the first cohort were found to also tend to co-occur in the roughly 120 validation repertoires, with approximately 95% of cluster scores above 0. According to the authors, the approach could potentially be generalized to other disease states and immunological phenotypes. All 120 or so repertoires were used to score co-occurrence in the validation cohort in a later analysis, because that analysis had no HLA typing for the cohort. Cytomegalovirus status was reported to be diagnosed by the classifier with high specificity and sensitivity in both the original and validation cohorts. A few of the identified cytomegalovirus-associated TCR beta chains were confirmed in vitro to be specific for cytomegalovirus antigens.

The donors belonged to the validation cohort of about 130 subjects, which was separate from the roughly 700-subject first cohort. Library preparation was by the immunoSEQ multiplex PCR assay. The source study handled its data this way. A statistical classification framework was built for diagnosing cytomegalovirus status from the catalog of TCR beta chain sequences. The table was pulled from immuneACCESS by TCRdb, which kept in-frame rearrangements only. Such tables lose some clones; where checked, under half of the loss comes from unresolved V genes, and the rest has no known cause. V and J calls and clone size follow that table, whereas D and trimming were derived from the DNA. The sample records fewer than 200,000 clones, approximately 86% of which are singletons. Approximately 2% of the sample is in the top ten clones. Based on the germline V gene (reference sequence), the CDR1 and CDR2 sequences are MNHEY and SMNVEV. The germline V and J ends show losses of 2 bases and 2 bases respectively, and no gene match explains 5 bases of the junction. Measured from the cysteine to the phenylalanine, the CDR3 is 15 residues long. The entry retains the CDR3 DNA only, 45 bases that are in frame from base 1.

The table lists this clone with a few counts. The antigen it binds to is not known. No much larger clone exists at a distance of one base, and base qualities are not known. What was sequenced was PBMCs. The chain is assembled from TRBV27 and TRBJ1-2, with 7 bases in between that match TRBD1. This receptor was obtained from a woman between 18 and 30 years old in good health and CMV-seronegative. CDR3 loop: CASSLRSTGNYGYTF. In nucleotide form, the sequence is TGTGCCAGCAGTTTACGATCGACAGGGAACTATGGCTACACCTTC.